The T cell receptor beta chain under discussion was sequenced for a study of T cell repertoires in cytomegalovirus infection. MiXCR, run by TCRdb on the reads, gives a single entry per CDR3 protein. The sample lists approximately 100,000 distinct CDR3 sequences, under 25% seen once, with more than 35% in the top ten. Worth noting for this clonotype: An end of the junction differs from the germline gene, which may be a read error.

Germline CDR1 MGHRA, CDR2 YSYEKL. CDR3 length: 13 residues. The chain links TRBV4-1 to TRBJ2-1; D may be TRBD2 (7 bases). Sequenced material: CD8+ T cells from PBMCs. The sequence came from a human donor in good health (CMV status not recorded). Some clones in this sample may be carry-over from other donors' samples. The CDR3 sequence: CACSPRGGDEQFF. The CDR3 DNA follows: TGCGCCTGCAGCCCCCGAGGGGGGGATGAGCAGTTCTTC.